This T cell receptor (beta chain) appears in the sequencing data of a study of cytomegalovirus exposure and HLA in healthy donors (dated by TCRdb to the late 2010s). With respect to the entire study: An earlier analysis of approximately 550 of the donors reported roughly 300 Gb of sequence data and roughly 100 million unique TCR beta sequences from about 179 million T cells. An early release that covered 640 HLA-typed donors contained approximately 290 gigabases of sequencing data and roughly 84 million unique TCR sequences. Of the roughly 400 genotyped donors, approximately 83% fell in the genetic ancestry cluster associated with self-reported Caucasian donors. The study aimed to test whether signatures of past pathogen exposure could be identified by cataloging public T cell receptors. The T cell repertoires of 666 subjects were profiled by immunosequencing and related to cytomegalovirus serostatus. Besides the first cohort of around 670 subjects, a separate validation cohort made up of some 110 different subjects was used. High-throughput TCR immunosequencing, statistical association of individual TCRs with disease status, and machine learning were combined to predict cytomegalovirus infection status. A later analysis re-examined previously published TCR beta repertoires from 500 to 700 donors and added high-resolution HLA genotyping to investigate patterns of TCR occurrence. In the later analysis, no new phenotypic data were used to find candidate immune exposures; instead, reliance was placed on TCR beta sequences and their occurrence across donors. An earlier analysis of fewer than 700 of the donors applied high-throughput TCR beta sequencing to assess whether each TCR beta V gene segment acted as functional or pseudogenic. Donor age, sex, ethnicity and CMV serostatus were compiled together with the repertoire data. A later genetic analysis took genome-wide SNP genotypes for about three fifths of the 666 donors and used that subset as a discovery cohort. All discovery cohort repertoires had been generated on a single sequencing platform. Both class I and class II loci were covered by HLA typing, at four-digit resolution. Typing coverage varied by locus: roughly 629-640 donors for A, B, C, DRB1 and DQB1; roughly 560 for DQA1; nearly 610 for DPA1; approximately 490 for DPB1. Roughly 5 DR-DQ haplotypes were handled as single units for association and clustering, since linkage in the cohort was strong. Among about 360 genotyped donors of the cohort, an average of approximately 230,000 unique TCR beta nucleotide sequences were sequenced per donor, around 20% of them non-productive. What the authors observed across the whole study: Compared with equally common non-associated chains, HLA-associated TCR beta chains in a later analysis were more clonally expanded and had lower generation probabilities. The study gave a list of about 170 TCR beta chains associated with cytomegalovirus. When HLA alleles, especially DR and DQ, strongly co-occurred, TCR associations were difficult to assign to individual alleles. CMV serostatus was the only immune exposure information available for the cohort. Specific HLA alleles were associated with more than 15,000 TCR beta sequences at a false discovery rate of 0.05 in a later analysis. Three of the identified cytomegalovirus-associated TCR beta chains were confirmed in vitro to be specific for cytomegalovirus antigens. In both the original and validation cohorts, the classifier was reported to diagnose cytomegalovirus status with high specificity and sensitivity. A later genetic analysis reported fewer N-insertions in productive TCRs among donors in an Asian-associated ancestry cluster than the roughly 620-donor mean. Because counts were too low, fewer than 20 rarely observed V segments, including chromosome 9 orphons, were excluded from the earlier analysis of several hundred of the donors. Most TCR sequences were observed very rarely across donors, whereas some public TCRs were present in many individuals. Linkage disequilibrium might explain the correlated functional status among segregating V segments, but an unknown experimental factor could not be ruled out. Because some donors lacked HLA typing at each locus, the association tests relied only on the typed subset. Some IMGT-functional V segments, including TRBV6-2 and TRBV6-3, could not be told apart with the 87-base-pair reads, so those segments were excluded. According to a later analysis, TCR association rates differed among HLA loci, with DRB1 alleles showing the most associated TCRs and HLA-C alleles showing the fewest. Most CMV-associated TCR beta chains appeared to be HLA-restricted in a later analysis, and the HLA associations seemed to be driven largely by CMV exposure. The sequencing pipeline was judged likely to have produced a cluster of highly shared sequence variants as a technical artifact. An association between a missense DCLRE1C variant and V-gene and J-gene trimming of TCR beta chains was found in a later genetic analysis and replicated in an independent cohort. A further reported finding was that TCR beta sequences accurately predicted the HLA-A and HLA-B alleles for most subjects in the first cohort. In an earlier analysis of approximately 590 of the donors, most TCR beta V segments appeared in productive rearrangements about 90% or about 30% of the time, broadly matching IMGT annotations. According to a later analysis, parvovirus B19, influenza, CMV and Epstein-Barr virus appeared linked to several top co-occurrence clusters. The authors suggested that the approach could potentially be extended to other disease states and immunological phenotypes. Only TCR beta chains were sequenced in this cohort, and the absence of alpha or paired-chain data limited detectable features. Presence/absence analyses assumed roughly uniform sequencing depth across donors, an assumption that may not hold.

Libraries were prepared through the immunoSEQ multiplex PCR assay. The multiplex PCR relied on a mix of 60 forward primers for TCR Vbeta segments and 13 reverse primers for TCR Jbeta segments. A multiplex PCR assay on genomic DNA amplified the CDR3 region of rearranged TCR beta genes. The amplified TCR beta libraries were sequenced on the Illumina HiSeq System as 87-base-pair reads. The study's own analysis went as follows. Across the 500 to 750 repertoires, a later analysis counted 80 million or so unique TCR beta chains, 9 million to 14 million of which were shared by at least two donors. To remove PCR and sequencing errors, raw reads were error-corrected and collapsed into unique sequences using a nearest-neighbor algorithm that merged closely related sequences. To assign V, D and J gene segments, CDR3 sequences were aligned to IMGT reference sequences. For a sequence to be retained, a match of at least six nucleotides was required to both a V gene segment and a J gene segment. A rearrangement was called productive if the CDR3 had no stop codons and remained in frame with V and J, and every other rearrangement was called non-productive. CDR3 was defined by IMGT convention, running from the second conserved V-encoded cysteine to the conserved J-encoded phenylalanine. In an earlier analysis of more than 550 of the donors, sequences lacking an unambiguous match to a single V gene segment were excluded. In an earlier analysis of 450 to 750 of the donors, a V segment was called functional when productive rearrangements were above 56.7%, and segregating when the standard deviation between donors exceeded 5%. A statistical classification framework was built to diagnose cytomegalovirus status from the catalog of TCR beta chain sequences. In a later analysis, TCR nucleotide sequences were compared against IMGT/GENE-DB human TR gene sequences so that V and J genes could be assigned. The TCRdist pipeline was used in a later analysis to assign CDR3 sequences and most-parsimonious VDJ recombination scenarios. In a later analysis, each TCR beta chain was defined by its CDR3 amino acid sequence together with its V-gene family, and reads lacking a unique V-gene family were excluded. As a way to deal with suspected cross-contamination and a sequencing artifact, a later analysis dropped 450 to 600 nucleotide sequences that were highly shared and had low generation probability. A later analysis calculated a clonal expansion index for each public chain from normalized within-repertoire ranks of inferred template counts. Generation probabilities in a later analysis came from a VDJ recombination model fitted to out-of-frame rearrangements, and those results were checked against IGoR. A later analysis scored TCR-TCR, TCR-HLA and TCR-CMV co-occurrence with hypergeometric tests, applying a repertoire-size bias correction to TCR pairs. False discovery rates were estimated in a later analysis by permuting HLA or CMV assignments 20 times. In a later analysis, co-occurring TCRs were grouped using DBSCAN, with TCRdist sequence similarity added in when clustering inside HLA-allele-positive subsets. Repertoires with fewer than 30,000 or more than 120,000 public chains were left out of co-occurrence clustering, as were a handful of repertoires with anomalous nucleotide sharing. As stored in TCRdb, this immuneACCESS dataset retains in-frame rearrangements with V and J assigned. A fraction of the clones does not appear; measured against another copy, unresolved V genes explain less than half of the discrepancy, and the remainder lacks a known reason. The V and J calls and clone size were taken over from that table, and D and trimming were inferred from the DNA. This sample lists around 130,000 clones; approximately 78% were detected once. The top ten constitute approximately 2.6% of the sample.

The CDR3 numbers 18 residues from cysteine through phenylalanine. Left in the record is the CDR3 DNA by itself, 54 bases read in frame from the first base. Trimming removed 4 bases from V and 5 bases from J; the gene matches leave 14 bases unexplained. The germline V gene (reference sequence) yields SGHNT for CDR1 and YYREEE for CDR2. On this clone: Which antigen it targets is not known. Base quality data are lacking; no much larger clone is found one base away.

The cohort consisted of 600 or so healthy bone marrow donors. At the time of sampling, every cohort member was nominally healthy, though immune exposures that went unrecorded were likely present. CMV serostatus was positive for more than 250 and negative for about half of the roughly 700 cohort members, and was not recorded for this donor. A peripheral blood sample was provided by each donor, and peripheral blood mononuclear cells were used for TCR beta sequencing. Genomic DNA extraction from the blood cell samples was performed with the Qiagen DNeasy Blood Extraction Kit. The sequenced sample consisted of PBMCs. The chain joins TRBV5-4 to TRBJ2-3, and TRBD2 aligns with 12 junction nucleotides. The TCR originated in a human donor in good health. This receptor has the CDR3 CASSGTGTSGPRGDTQYF. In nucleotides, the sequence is TGTGCCAGCAGCGGAACCGGGACTAGCGGGCCTCGGGGAGATACGCAGTATTTT.